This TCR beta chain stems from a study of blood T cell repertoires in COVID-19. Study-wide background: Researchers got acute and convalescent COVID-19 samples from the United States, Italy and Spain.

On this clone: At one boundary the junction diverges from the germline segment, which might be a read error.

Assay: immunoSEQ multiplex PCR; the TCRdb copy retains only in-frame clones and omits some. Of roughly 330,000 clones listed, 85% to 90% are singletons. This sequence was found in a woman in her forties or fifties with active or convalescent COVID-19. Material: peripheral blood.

The CDR3 bases are TGTGCCAGCAGGGTGACAGGGGGCGTCTTCTTCTTC. This encodes CASRVTGGVFFF. The chain has TRBV2 and TRBJ1-2; 10 bases are shared with TRBD1. Germline V gene data show CDR1 as SNHLY and CDR2 as FYNNEI. CDR3 length equals 12 residues.